This TCR beta chain was captured by sequencing in a study of OX40 agonist ivuxolimab in advanced cancers. General study points: The study did not work out the antigen specificity of the expanded peripheral T cells.

Per the germline V gene, CDR1 is GTSNPN and CDR2 is SVGIG (reference sequence). Trimming took off 2 bases at V and 0 bases at J, with 11 bases between the two ends. The CDR3 spans 15 residues. Measured with immunoSEQ multiplex PCR; TCRdb has only the in-frame clones, and not every one. Of about 50,000 clones in the sample, about 81% were seen once. Regarding this clone: Its antigen is unknown.

The source material was CD4+ or CD8+ T cells sorted from blood, sampled in a trial of the OX40 agonist ivuxolimab. The sequence was collected from an adult with an advanced solid tumor such as melanoma, head and neck, liver or kidney cancer. V is TRBV30 and J is TRBJ2-1, with unresolved D. The CDR3 coding sequence is TGTGCCTGGAGTTTAGAGGATGGCTCCTACAATGAGCAGTTCTTC. Amino acids: CAWSLEDGSYNEQFF.